These 21 T cell receptor beta chains were all obtained from the same sample, sequenced in a study of blood T cell repertoires in COVID-19. The data were produced by immunoSEQ multiplex PCR, yet TCRdb's version contains in-frame clones alone and is incomplete. This table has around 110,000 clones, 75% to 95% appearing once. Source material: peripheral blood. These TCRs come from a woman aged 25 to 39 with acute or convalescent COVID-19.

V is TRBV6-5 and J is TRBJ1-2, with 8 bases matching TRBD1. The J segment lost 8 bases and the V segment lost 9 bases, leaving 5 bases of the junction unmatched. Per the germline V gene, CDR1 is MNHEY and CDR2 is SVGAGI. The CDR3 totals 11 residues. Here the CDR3 reads CARGTGLGYTF. The DNA for the CDR3 is TGTGCCAGGGGGACAGGCTTGGGCTACACCTTC.

The chain carries TRBV19 and TRBJ1-5; TRBD1 agrees at 8 bases. CDR1 is LNHDA and CDR2 is SQIVND in the germline V gene (reference sequence). The ends lost 10 bases at V and 0 bases at J; junction bases unmatched: 14. This CDR3 comprises 17 residues. The CDR3 is CATPGQGYGYSNQPQHF. The DNA for the CDR3 is TGTGCCACACCTGGACAGGGTTACGGTTATAGCAATCAGCCCCAGCATTTT.

The chain employs TRBV5-1 and TRBJ1-1; weak D call: TRBD1 (6 bases). CDR3 size: 15 residues. Germline-derived CDR1 and CDR2 are SGHRS and YFSETQ. With 5 bases removed from V and 0 bases from J, the gap between germline ends came to 14 bases. The CDR3 sequence is CASSPGHGMNTEAFF. CDR3 in DNA: TGCGCCAGCAGTCCGGGACACGGCATGAACACTGAAGCTTTCTTT.

This chain uses TRBV3-1 (or the pseudogene TRBV3-2) with TRBJ2-3; 13 bases agree with TRBD2. There are 15 residues in the CDR3. Germline CDR1 is LGHDT and CDR2 is YNNKEL (reference sequence). The ends lost 3 bases at V and 9 bases at J; junction bases unmatched: 6. CDR3 residues: CASSHPGTSGVTQYF. CDR3 in DNA: TGTGCCAGCAGCCACCCCGGGACTAGCGGGGTCACGCAGTATTTT.

This sequence joins TRBV18 and TRBJ2-1; 7 positions match TRBD2. The CDR3 length is 14 residues. Germline CDR1 and CDR2: KGHSH and LQKENI. V dropped 2 bases and J dropped 5; count of bases not matched to a gene: 3. CDR3: CASSPWGGDNEQFF. DNA for the CDR3: TGTGCCAGCTCACCATGGGGAGGGGACAATGAGCAGTTCTTC.

The DNA of the CDR3 is TGTGCCAGCAGTTACCCGAACAGCGGGCAAGAGACCCAGTACTTC. It translates to CASSYPNSGQETQYF. The V and J genes are TRBV6-6 and TRBJ2-5; TRBD2 might be the D (6 bases). V lost 2 bases, J lost 2 bases, and 12 bases lay in between. Germline assignment: CDR1 MNHNY and CDR2 SVGAGI (reference sequence). The CDR3 is 15 amino acids.

The gene calls are TRBV4-3 and TRBJ2-1; 13 nucleotides agree with TRBD2. CDR3 length: 16 amino acids. The germline CDR1 and CDR2 sequences are LGHNA and YSLEER. Germline trimming cut 4 bases from V and 6 bases from J; bases unmatched to any gene: 6. The CDR3 reads CASSPWGLAGFNEQFF. DNA of the CDR3: TGCGCCAGCAGCCCGTGGGGACTAGCGGGATTCAATGAGCAGTTCTTC.

The rearrangement joins TRBV28 to TRBJ1-5; perhaps TRBD1 as D (6 bases). Germline V gene sequence: CDR1 MDHEN, CDR2 SYDVKM. This CDR3 is 14 amino acids long. Between the trimmed V and J ends, which lost 7 bases and 1 base, there was a span of 11 bases. The CDR3 here is CASNLQGSNQPQHF. The CDR3 DNA reads TGTGCCAGCAACCTACAGGGAAGCAATCAGCCCCAGCATTTT. The complete variable domain, with remaining parts taken from reference TRBV28 and TRBJ1-5, reads DVKVTQSSRYLVKRTGEKVFLECVQDMDHENMFWYRQDPGLGLRLIYFSYDVKMKEKGDIPEGYSVSREKKERFSLILESASTNQTSMYLCASNLQGSNQPQHFGDGTRLSIL.

The J gene is TRBJ2-1, the V gene TRBV9, with TRBD2 matching over 14 bases. Per germline, CDR1 SGDLS and CDR2 YYNGEE. The J segment lost 10 bases and the V segment lost 4 bases, leaving 7 bases of the junction unmatched. The CDR3 has 15 residues. The chain's CDR3 is CASSRLAGGLTEQFF. In nucleotides, the CDR3 is TGTGCCAGCAGCCGACTAGCGGGGGGGCTGACGGAGCAGTTCTTC. Full variable domain (missing parts from reference TRBV9 and TRBJ2-1): DSGVTQTPKHLITATGQRVTLRCSPRSGDLSVYWYQQSLDQGLQFLIQYYNGEERAKGNILERFSAQQFPDLHSELNLSSLELGDSALYFCASSRLAGGLTEQFFGPGTRLTVL.

The chain uses TRBV6-5 and TRBJ2-3, with 7 bases identical to TRBD2. The J segment lost 4 bases and the V segment lost 8 bases, leaving 6 bases of the junction unmatched. Germline CDR1 and CDR2: MNHEY and SVGAGI. This CDR3 contains 13 residues. CDR3 in amino acids: CASGGRWADTQYF. In nucleotides, the CDR3 is TGTGCCAGCGGCGGGAGATGGGCAGATACGCAGTATTTT.

This chain joins TRBV5-4 and TRBJ1-3; no clear D. The V gene's germline CDR1 is SGHNT and CDR2 YYREEE (reference sequence). V was cut by 0 bases and J by 0 bases, with 16 bases left in between. This CDR3 spans 18 amino acids. The CDR3 DNA follows: TGTGCCAGCAGCTTGGGTCCCTTTATCGGTGCCTCTGGAAACACCATATATTTT. Its translation is CASSLGPFIGASGNTIYF. Together with reference TRBV5-4 and TRBJ1-3, the CDR3 gives the full variable domain: ETGVTQSPTHLIKTRGQQVTLRCSSQSGHNTVSWYQQALGQGPQFIFQYYREEENGRGNFPPRFSGLQFPNYSSELNVNALELDDSALYLCASSLGPFIGASGNTIYFGEGSWLTVV.

In this sample, this clone turned up a few times. The chain uses TRBV19 and TRBJ1-2; D not certain. V lost 2 bases and J lost 4, with 11 bases in between. The CDR3 spans 14 residues. From germline, CDR1 is LNHDA and CDR2 SQIVND (reference sequence). The CDR3 region is CASSIRRAGYGYTF. CDR3 coding DNA: TGTGCCAGTAGTATAAGGCGGGCTGGCTATGGCTACACCTTC. Looking up the rest from reference TRBV19 and TRBJ1-2 gives the full variable domain: DGGITQSPKYLFRKEGQNVTLSCEQNLNHDAMYWYRQDPGQGLRLIYYSQIVNDFQKGDIAEGYSVSREKKESFPLTVTSAQKNPTAFYLCASSIRRAGYGYTFGSGTRLTVV.

The rearrangement links TRBV18 to TRBJ2-1; possible D gene TRBD1, 6 bases. CDR1 KGHSH and CDR2 LQKENI come from the germline V gene. The CDR3 contains 16 residues. Trimming cost V 2 bases and J 3 bases, with 14 bases left between them. The CDR3: CASSPFDRPNYNEQFF. CDR3 coding DNA: TGTGCCAGCTCACCATTCGACAGGCCAAACTACAATGAGCAGTTCTTC.

This clone was recorded only once. This rearrangement joins TRBV19 to TRBJ2-1; 12 bases are a match to TRBD2. V dropped 5 bases and J dropped 8; count of bases not matched to a gene: 10. This CDR3 is built from 16 residues. Germline V gene sequence: CDR1 LNHDA, CDR2 SQIVND (reference sequence). CDR3 region: CASSPPTSGSWDEQFF. CDR3 DNA sequence: TGTGCCAGTAGTCCCCCGACTAGCGGGAGTTGGGATGAGCAGTTCTTC.

This clone was counted a single time. This rearrangement joins TRBV29-1 to TRBJ1-1; D is unclear. The germline CDR1 and CDR2 sequences are SQVTM and ANQGSEA. Deletions cut 3 bases from V and 5 bases from J, with 10 bases between. The CDR3 contains 12 residues. In nucleotides, the CDR3 is TGCAGCGTTGAGGGCGATAGTACTGAAGCTTTCTTT. Its protein is CSVEGDSTEAFF.

This rearrangement joins TRBV19 to TRBJ2-1; 13 bases are a match to TRBD2. In germline, CDR1 is LNHDA, CDR2 SQIVND (reference sequence). V lost 4 bases, J lost 0 bases, and 6 bases stayed unmatched. This CDR3 is built from 18 residues. The CDR3 DNA follows: TGTGCCAGTAGTACGACTAGCGGGGGGTCGAGCTCCTACAATGAGCAGTTCTTC. It translates to CASSTTSGGSSSYNEQFF. Complete variable domain (other parts from reference TRBV19 and TRBJ2-1): DGGITQSPKYLFRKEGQNVTLSCEQNLNHDAMYWYRQDPGQGLRLIYYSQIVNDFQKGDIAEGYSVSREKKESFPLTVTSAQKNPTAFYLCASSTTSGGSSSYNEQFFGPGTRLTVL.

This chain uses TRBV28 with TRBJ2-7, with 9 bases identical to TRBD1. The CDR3 extends over 15 amino acids. J lost 1 base, V lost 2 bases, and 3 bases had no gene match. CDR1 and CDR2 from the germline V gene are MDHEN and SYDVKM. Here the CDR3 DNA reads TGTGCCAGCAGTTTAGGGACAGGGAATTCCTACGAGCAGTACTTC. It is translated as CASSLGTGNSYEQYF.

V gene TRBV11-2 combines with J gene TRBJ2-3; D is perhaps TRBD2 (5 bases). V was cut by 5 bases and J by 1 base, with 10 bases left in between. This CDR3 contains 14 residues. Germline values: CDR1 SGHAT, CDR2 FQNNGV. The CDR3, as DNA: TGTGCCAGCAGCAATCGGGATGGCACAGATACGCAGTATTTT. It specifies CASSNRDGTDTQYF.

The chain combines TRBV3-1 (or the pseudogene TRBV3-2) with TRBJ2-3; D not certain. Germline V gene lookup returns CDR1 LGHDT and CDR2 YNNKEL (reference sequence). The germline V and J ends were trimmed by 4 bases and 0 bases, with 17 bases remaining between them. This CDR3 is built from 17 residues. Written as DNA, the CDR3 is TGTGCCAGCAGCCGAGCGACTTTTTTCCCTAGCACAGATACGCAGTATTTT. It translates to CASSRATFFPSTDTQYF.

In this sample, this clone turned up a few times. CDR3 amino acids: CASSLNPGGNEQYF. CDR3 nucleotide sequence: TGTGCCAGCAGCTTAAACCCCGGAGGTAACGAGCAGTACTTC. The V call is TRBV7-8, the J call TRBJ2-7; possibly TRBD2 for D (5 bases). The CDR3 loop spans 14 amino acids. Germline values: CDR1 SGHVS, CDR2 FQNEAQ. Trimming cost V 2 bases and J 5 bases, with 13 bases left between them. Supplemented by reference TRBV7-8 and TRBJ2-7, the full variable domain reads GAGVSQSPRYKVAKRGQDVALRCDPISGHVSLFWYQQALGQGPEFLTYFQNEAQLDKSGLPSDRFFAERPEGSVSTLKIQRTQQEDSAVYLCASSLNPGGNEQYFGPGTRLTVT.

In DNA form, the CDR3 reads TGTGCCAGCAGCCCCGCGACAGATGAAAAACTGTTTTTT. The encoded protein is CASSPATDEKLFF. This chain uses TRBV9 with TRBJ1-4, with D perhaps TRBD1 (5 bases). Germline V gene data show CDR1 as SGDLS and CDR2 as YYNGEE. This CDR3 spans 13 amino acids. The ends were cut back, 4 bases at V and 6 bases at J, with 10 bases in the middle.